The source of this TCR beta chain is a study of technical replicates of blood from a handful of donors. Using immunoSEQ multiplex PCR, the repertoire was profiled, and TCRdb retains in-frame clones only, with some absent. The sample consists of 60,000 to 80,000 clones, just over 90% of them appearing once. The length of the CDR3 is 16 residues. Deletions cut 3 bases from V and 2 bases from J, with 16 bases between. Germline values: CDR1 MNHNS, CDR2 SASEGT. The TCR originated in a human donor in good health. Some clones in this sample may be carry-over from other donors' samples. J is TRBJ2-5 and V is TRBV6-1; perhaps TRBD2 as D (5 bases). Sequences were obtained from PBMCs. DNA of the CDR3: TGTGCCAGCAGTGAGTTTCATAGGCGGGTACAAGAGACCCAGTACTTC. Translation gives CASSEFHRRVQETQYF.